The clone carrying this TCR beta chain came up once. Its cognate antigen is unknown. The study ran its PCR with 60 Vbeta and 13 Jbeta primers. Measured with immunoSEQ multiplex PCR; TCRdb has only the in-frame clones, and not every one. The sample holds 90,000 to 120,000 clones; 76% are singletons and the top ten take 5% to 6%. The entry originates in a study of cytomegalovirus exposure and HLA in healthy donors. The study's findings and limits: Sequencing likely generated an artifact that appeared as a cluster of highly shared sequence variants. CMV antigen specificity of a few CMV-associated chains was confirmed in vitro.

Germline trimming cut 7 bases from V and 5 bases from J; bases unmatched to any gene: 9. The germline V gene encodes CDR1 LNHDA and CDR2 SQIVND (reference sequence). The CDR3 consists of 14 residues. The chain has TRBV19 and TRBJ2-5; TRBD1 aligns across 8 bases. Sequencing used PBMCs. This TCR was recovered from a young woman in good health and CMV-seropositive. This CDR3 reads CASTPQGAGETQYF. In DNA form, the CDR3 reads TGTGCCAGTACTCCTCAGGGGGCTGGGGAGACCCAGTACTTC. Variable domain in full (rest from reference TRBV19 and TRBJ2-5): DGGITQSPKYLFRKEGQNVTLSCEQNLNHDAMYWYRQDPGQGLRLIYYSQIVNDFQKGDIAEGYSVSREKKESFPLTVTSAQKNPTAFYLCASTPQGAGETQYFGPGTRLLVL.